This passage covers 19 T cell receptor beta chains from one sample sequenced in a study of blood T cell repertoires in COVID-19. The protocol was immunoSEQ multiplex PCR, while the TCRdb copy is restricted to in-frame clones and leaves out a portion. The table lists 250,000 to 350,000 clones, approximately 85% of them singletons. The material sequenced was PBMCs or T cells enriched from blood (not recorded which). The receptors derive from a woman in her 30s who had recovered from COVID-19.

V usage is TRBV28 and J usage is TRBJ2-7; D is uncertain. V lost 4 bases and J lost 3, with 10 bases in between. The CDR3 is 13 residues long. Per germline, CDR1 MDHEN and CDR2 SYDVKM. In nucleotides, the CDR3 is TGTGCCAGCAGTTGGTCCAGGATCTACGAGCAGTACTTC. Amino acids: CASSWSRIYEQYF.

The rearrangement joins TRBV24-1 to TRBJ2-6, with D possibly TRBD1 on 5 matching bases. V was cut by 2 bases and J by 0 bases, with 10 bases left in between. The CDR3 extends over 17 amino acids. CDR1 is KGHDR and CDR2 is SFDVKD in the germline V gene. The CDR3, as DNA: TGTGCCACCAGTGATTCCCGGACACTCTCTGGGGCCAACGTCCTGACTTTC. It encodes CATSDSRTLSGANVLTF.

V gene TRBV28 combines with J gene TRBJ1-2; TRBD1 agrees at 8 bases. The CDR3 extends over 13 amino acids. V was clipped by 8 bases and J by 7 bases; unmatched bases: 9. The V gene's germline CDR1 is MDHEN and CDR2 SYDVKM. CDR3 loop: CASSGTGGGGYTF. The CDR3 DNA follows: TGTGCCAGCTCCGGGACAGGCGGCGGTGGCTACACCTTC.

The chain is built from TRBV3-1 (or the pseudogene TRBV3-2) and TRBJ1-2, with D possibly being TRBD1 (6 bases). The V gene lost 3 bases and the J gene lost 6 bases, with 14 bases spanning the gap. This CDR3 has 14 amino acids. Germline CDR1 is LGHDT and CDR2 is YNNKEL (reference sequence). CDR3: CASSHLGGADGYTF. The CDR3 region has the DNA TGTGCCAGCAGCCACCTTGGGGGGGCGGATGGCTACACCTTC.

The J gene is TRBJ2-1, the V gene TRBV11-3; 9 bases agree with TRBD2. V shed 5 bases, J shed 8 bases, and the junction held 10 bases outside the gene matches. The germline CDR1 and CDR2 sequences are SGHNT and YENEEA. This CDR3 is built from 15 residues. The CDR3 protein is CASSRLSGGLDEQFF. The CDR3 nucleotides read TGTGCCAGCAGCCGCCTCAGCGGGGGGCTCGATGAGCAGTTCTTC.

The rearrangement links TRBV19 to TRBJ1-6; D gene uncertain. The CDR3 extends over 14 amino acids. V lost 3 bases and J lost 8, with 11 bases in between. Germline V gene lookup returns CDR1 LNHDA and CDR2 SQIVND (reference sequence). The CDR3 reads CASSMEPLDSPLHF. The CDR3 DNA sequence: TGTGCCAGTAGTATGGAGCCCTTGGATTCACCCCTCCACTTT.

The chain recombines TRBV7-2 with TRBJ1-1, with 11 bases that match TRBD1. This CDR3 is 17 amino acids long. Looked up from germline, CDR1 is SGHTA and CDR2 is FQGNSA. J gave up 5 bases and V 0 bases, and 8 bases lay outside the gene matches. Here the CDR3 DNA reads TGTGCCAGCAGCTTAGCCGGGACAGGGGGGATGGTAACTGAAGCTTTCTTT. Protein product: CASSLAGTGGMVTEAFF. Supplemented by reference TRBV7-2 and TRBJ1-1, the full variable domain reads GAGVSQSPSNKVTEKGKDVELRCDPISGHTALYWYRQSLGQGLEFLIYFQGNSAPDKSGLPSDRFSAERTGGSVSTLTIQRTQQEDSAVYLCASSLAGTGGMVTEAFFGQGTRLTVV.

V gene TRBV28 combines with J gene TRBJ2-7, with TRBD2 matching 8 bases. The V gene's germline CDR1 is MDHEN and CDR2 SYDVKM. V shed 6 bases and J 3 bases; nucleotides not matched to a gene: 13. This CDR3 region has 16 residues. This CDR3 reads CASSSGTRKDGYEQYF. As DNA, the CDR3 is TGTGCCAGCAGCTCCGGGACTAGAAAAGATGGCTACGAGCAGTACTTC.

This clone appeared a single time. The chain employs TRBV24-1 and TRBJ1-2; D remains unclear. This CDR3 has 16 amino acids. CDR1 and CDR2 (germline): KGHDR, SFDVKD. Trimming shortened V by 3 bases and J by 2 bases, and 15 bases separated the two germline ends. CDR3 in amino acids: CATSDARTSSNYGYTF. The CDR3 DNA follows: TGTGCCACCAGTGATGCGAGGACTTCCTCAAACTATGGCTACACCTTC.

The CDR3 is CASSPYSGGNQPQHF. The CDR3 DNA reads as TGTGCCAGCAGCCCTTATAGTGGGGGGAATCAGCCCCAGCATTTT. The chain recombines TRBV7-9 with TRBJ1-5; a weak D match, TRBD1 (5 bases). V was cut by 5 bases and J by 4 bases, with 15 bases left in between. The CDR3 extends over 15 amino acids. Germline loops: CDR1 SEHNR, CDR2 FQNEAQ (reference sequence).

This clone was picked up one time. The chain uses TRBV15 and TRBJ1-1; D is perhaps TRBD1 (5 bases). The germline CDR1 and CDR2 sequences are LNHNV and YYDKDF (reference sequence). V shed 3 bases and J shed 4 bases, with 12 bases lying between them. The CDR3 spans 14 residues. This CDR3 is CATSRVGQRTEAFF. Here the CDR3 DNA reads TGTGCCACCAGCAGGGTTGGACAACGCACTGAAGCTTTCTTT.

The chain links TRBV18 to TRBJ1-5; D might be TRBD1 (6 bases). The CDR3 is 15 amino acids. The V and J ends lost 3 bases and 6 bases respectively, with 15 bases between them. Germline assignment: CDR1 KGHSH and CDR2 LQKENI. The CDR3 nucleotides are TGTGCCAGCTCACCGGGGGCCCTTTTTCTTCAGCCCCAGCATTTT. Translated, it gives CASSPGALFLQPQHF.

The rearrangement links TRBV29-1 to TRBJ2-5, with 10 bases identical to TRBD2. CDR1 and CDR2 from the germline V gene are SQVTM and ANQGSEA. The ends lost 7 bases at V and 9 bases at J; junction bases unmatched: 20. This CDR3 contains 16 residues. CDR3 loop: CSAGPKSLAGVGAQYF. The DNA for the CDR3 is TGCAGCGCCGGACCCAAGTCCCTAGCGGGGGTAGGGGCCCAGTACTTC.

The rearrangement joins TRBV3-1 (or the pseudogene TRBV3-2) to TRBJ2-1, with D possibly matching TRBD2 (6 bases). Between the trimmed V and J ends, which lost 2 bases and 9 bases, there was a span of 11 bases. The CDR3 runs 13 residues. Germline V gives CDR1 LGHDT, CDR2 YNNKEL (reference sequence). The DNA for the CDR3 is TGTGCCAGCAGCCAATCCGGGACTGGTGAGCAGTTCTTC. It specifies CASSQSGTGEQFF.

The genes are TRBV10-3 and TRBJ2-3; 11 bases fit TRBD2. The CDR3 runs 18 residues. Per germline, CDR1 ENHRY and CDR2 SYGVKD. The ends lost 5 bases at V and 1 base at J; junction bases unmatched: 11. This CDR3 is CAISQGLAGGQGTDTQYF. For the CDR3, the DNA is TGTGCCATCAGTCAGGGGTTAGCGGGAGGGCAAGGCACAGATACGCAGTATTTT.

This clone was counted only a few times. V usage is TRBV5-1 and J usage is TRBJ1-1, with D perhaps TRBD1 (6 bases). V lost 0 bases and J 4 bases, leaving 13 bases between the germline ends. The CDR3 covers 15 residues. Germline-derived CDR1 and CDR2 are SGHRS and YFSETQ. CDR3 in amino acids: CASSLDRVPGTEAFF. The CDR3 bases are TGCGCCAGCAGCTTGGACAGGGTACCGGGCACTGAAGCTTTCTTT.

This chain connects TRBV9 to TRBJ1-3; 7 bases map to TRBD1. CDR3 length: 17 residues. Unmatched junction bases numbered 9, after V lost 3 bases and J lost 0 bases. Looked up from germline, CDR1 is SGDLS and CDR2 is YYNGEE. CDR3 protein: CASSGMGQLVSGNTIYF. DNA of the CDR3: TGTGCCAGCAGCGGAATGGGACAGCTTGTCTCTGGAAACACCATATATTTT.

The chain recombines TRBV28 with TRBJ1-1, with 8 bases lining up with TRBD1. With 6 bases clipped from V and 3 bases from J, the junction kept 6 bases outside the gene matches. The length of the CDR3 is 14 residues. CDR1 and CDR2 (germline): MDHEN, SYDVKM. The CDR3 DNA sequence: TGTGCCAGCAGCCTCGGGACAGGAGACACTGAAGCTTTCTTT. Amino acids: CASSLGTGDTEAFF.

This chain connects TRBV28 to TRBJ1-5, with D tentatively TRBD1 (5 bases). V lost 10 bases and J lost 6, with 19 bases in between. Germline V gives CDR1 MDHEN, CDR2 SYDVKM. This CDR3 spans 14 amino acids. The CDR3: CATKGRGDGQPQHF. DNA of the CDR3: TGTGCCACAAAGGGTCGGGGGGACGGTCAGCCCCAGCATTTT.